This T cell receptor beta chain was retrieved from a study of cytomegalovirus exposure and HLA in healthy donors. Overall study findings and caveats: In most subjects, TCR beta sequences reportedly gave accurate predictions of HLA-A and HLA-B alleles. Solely CMV serostatus was available to characterize immune exposure.

Concerning this clone: Its antigen is undetermined.

Researchers ran the PCR with 60 Vbeta and 13 Jbeta primers. Original processing notes: Unique TCR beta chains totaled roughly 80 million in a later count, with roughly 10 million of them shared. The repertoire was sequenced with immunoSEQ multiplex PCR; TCRdb's copy has only in-frame clones and lacks some. D and trimming were read from the DNA, whereas the V and J calls and clone size are those reported in that table. Among 90,000 to 120,000 clones, roughly 80% were seen once, and the ten largest hold under 3.5%. V dropped 4 bases and J dropped 7 bases, with 14 bases sitting between them. Germline values: CDR1 LGHNA, CDR2 YNFKEQ. This CDR3 comprises 14 residues.

Specimen: PBMCs. This clonotype was obtained from a man between 25 and 39 years old in good health and CMV-seropositive. The V and J genes are TRBV4-2 and TRBJ1-5; D is perhaps TRBD1 (5 bases). In DNA form, the CDR3 reads TGTGCCAGCAGCCCGGGACGGGGGAGGCAGCCCCAGCATTTT. Its translation is CASSPGRGRQPQHF.